This T cell receptor beta chain was recovered during a study of T cells in Graves' hyperthyroidism and ophthalmopathy. Study-level results: In the blood, most expanded thyroid clonotypes above 0.001 appeared as well.

The authors deemed Graves' hyperthyroidism stable absent ophthalmopathy progression within 18 months. Diagnostic decisions used clinical symptoms, serum thyroxine and TRAb, thyroid ultrasound and orbital computed tomography. The table lists this clonotype with a few counts. Its antigen is not identified. There were TCR beta CDR3 regions amplified from RNA transcripts. The HTBI primer set drove a first-round RT-PCR of the TCR CDR3. TCRdb ran MiXCR on the multiplex PCR reads and lists one entry per CDR3 protein. The sample yields 800,000 or so distinct CDR3 sequences, roughly 40% seen once. Per the germline V gene, CDR1 is SGHRS and CDR2 is YFSETQ. V was trimmed by 0 bases and J by 5 bases, leaving 17 bases between them. The CDR3 totals 16 residues.

The receptor was derived from a man between 18 and 35 years old with Graves' hyperthyroidism. This chain uses TRBV5-1 with TRBJ1-2; D possibly corresponds to TRBD1 (5 bases). The sample consisted of blood. CDR3 in DNA: TGCGCCAGCAGCTTGGATTATTGGCGTGGGGGGTATGGCTACACCTTC. As protein: CASSLDYWRGGYGYTF.